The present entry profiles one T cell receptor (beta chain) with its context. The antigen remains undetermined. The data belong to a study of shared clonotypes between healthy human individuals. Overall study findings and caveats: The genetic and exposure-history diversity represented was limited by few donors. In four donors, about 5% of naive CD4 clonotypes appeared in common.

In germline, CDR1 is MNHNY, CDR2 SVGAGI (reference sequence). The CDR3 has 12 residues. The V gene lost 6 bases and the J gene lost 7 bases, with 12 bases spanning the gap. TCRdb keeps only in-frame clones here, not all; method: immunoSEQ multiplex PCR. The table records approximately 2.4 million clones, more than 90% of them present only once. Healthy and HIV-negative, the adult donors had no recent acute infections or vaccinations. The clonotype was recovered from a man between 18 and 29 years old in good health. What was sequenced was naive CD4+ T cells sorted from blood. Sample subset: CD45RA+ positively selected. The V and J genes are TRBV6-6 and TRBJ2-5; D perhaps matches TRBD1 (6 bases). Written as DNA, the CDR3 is TGTGCCAGCAGACAGGGCAGCGGGACCCAGTACTTC. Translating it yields CASRQGSGTQYF.